What follows are 30 T cell receptor beta chains derived from one specimen sequenced in a study of molecular identifiers for immune sequencing clone quantification. TCRdb re-called the PCR reads with MiXCR, one entry per CDR3 protein. The sample contains over 600,000 distinct CDR3 sequences, about 20% of which appear only once. Sequenced input: naive CD8+ T cells from blood, with Jurkat cell RNA spiked in. Noted subset: FACS-sorted CD8+CD4-CCR7+CD45RA+ naive T cells. The receptors stem from a human donor in good health. Some libraries in this study had Jurkat cell RNA spiked in.

A few counts support this clonotype. This rearrangement joins TRBV19 to TRBJ1-2, with D possibly TRBD1 on 6 matching bases. V was trimmed by 4 bases and J by 2 bases, leaving 20 bases between them. The V gene's germline CDR1 is LNHDA and CDR2 SQIVND (reference sequence). CDR3 size: 17 residues. CDR3 bases: TGTGCCAGTAGTACAAAGATAAGGACAGACCTAAACTATGGCTACACCTTC. Amino acids: CASSTKIRTDLNYGYTF.

With respect to this clonotype: The junction differs from germline at one of its ends, possibly a read error. The chain recombines TRBV27 with TRBJ2-1; 12 bases agree with TRBD2. The germline gives CDR1 MNHEY, CDR2 SMNVEV (reference sequence). This CDR3 region has 15 residues. CDR3 in amino acids: CASSGTSGWVNEQLF. CDR3 bases: TGTGCCAGCTCCGGGACTAGCGGGTGGGTCAATGAGCAGCTCTTC.

Comments on this clonotype: Since a much larger clone is just one base distant, this may be a read error. Without the conserved terminal phenylalanine or tryptophan, this CDR3 likely stems from a read error. This chain uses TRBV27 with TRBJ1-6; D remains ambiguous. With 3 bases removed from V and 12 bases from J, the gap between germline ends came to 12 bases. The CDR3 totals 13 residues. CDR1 MNHEY and CDR2 SMNVEV come from the germline V gene (reference sequence). The CDR3 loop is CASSFGLYRPLHS. The CDR3 DNA reads TGTGCCAGCAGTTTCGGTCTATACAGACCCCTCCACTCT.

On this clonotype: This may arise from a read error, as a much more abundant clone is one base away. The genes are TRBV20-1 and TRBJ2-7, with 10 bases matching TRBD2. V shed 0 bases and J 1 base; nucleotides not matched to a gene: 15. The CDR3 runs to 19 residues. The V gene's germline CDR1 is DFQATT and CDR2 SNEGSKA (reference sequence). CDR3 protein: CSARDPEARTSGGSYEQYF. CDR3 DNA: TGCAGTGCTAGAGATCCCGAGGCCCGGACTAGCGGAGGTTCCTACGAGCAGTACTTC.

The V call is TRBV7-9, the J call TRBJ2-7, with D possibly TRBD1 on 6 matching bases. The CDR3 has 17 residues. V was cut by 4 bases and J by 2 bases, with 21 bases left in between. Germline CDR1 and CDR2: SEHNR and FQNEAQ (reference sequence). CDR3 DNA: TGTGCCAGCAGCTGGGGGTTTGGTTGGGGGCAAACCTACGAGCAGTACTTC. It translates to CASSWGFGWGQTYEQYF.

The rearrangement links TRBV27 to TRBJ2-3, with 8 positions matching TRBD1. Trimming took 3 bases from V and 5 from J; bases not matched to a gene: 10. The germline CDR1 and CDR2 sequences are MNHEY and SMNVEV (reference sequence). This CDR3 is built from 16 residues. This CDR3 reads CASSFQGAQIKDTQYF. The CDR3 DNA follows: TGTGCCAGCAGTTTTCAGGGGGCGCAGATTAAAGATACGCAGTATTTT.

In this sample, this clonotype turned up many times. This chain uses TRBV7-6 with TRBJ2-2; no firm D call. V shed 4 bases and J shed 5 bases, with 14 bases lying between them. The CDR3 extends over 15 amino acids. Germline lookup yields CDR1 SGHVS and CDR2 FNYEAQ. The CDR3 DNA is TGTGCCAGCAGCTCATACTCTACCTTGACCGGGGAGCTGTTTTTT. Amino acids: CASSSYSTLTGELFF. Complete variable domain (other parts from reference TRBV7-6 and TRBJ2-2): GAGVSQSPRYKVTKRGQDVALRCDPISGHVSLYWYRQALGQGPEFLTYFNYEAQQDKSGLPNDRFSAERPEGSISTLTIQRTEQRDSAMYRCASSSYSTLTGELFFGEGSRLTVL.

V gene TRBV4-1 combines with J gene TRBJ2-1; D possibly corresponds to TRBD2 (6 bases). The length of the CDR3 is 15 residues. Deletions cut 4 bases from V and 6 bases from J, with 16 bases between. CDR1 is MGHRA, CDR2 YSYEKL, per germline. The CDR3 reads CASSRGTPSSNEQFF. The CDR3 DNA is TGCGCCAGCAGCCGAGGGACTCCTTCAAGCAATGAGCAGTTCTTC.

This clonotype was observed at least ten times. The V and J genes are TRBV29-1 and TRBJ2-7, with D uncertain. CDR3 length: 11 residues. Germline CDR1 is SQVTM and CDR2 is ANQGSEA. The germline V and J ends were trimmed by 2 bases and 6 bases, with 8 bases remaining between them. Here the CDR3 reads CSVERAGEQYF. CDR3 sequence (DNA): TGCAGCGTTGAACGGGCAGGCGAGCAGTACTTC.

There are many counts of this clonotype. The chain carries TRBV6-6 and TRBJ1-5; D may be TRBD1 (5 bases). Germline-derived CDR1 and CDR2 are MNHNY and SVGAGI (reference sequence). The V end lost 7 bases, the J end lost 4 bases, and 17 bases lay between the germline ends. The CDR3 spans 15 residues. CDR3 amino acids: CASTVMGGKNQPQHF. The CDR3 region has the DNA TGTGCCAGCACCGTTATGGGGGGGAAAAATCAGCCCCAGCATTTT.

This clonotype was counted at least ten times. Written as DNA, the CDR3 is TGTGCCAGCCGCACCATTTACCAGTGGCTCCCCTACAATGAGCAGTTCTTC. Protein product: CASRTIYQWLPYNEQFF. This rearrangement joins TRBV7-6 to TRBJ2-1, with D unclear. Trimming took off 8 bases at V and 2 bases at J, with 22 bases between the two ends. Germline values: CDR1 SGHVS, CDR2 FNYEAQ. The CDR3 runs to 17 residues.

The chain is built from TRBV4-3 and TRBJ2-3; TRBD1 matches 11 bases. This CDR3 has 16 residues. Germline V gene lookup returns CDR1 LGHNA and CDR2 YSLEER. The junction had 4 bases not matched to a gene; V was cut back by 1 base and J by 4 bases. The CDR3 region has the DNA TGCGCCAGCAGCCAAGGGACAGGGGGCGCGTCAGATACGCAGTATTTT. Translation: CASSQGTGGASDTQYF.

A note on this clonotype: A clone one base away is much larger, so this may be a read error. The genes are TRBV12-3 or TRBV12-4 and TRBJ2-5, with 11 bases aligning to TRBD1. The CDR3 runs to 15 residues. CDR3 sequence (DNA): TGTGCCAGCAGTCCGGACAGGGGGCCTCAAGGGACCCAGTACTTC. It specifies CASSPDRGPQGTQYF.

As to this clonotype: A much larger clone lies a single base off, so this may be a read error. CDR3 sequence (DNA): TGTGCCAGCAGCTCAACATGGGGCGGACAGTCTCAGTATTTT. It translates to CASSSTWGGQSQYF. The V and J genes are TRBV7-9 and TRBJ2-3, with TRBD1 as a possible D gene (6 bases). Trimming took off 4 bases at V and 12 bases at J, with 20 bases between the two ends. The CDR3 has 14 amino acids. Germline lookup yields CDR1 SEHNR and CDR2 FQNEAQ (reference sequence).

Of note for this clonotype: This clone may be a read error of a much larger clone one base away. The chain recombines TRBV19 with TRBJ2-3, with D uncertain. Germline-derived CDR1 and CDR2 are LNHDA and SQIVND (reference sequence). This CDR3 region has 13 residues. The V end lost 3 bases, the J end lost 10 bases, and 14 bases lay between the germline ends. The CDR3 reads CASSMSGWSPQYF. CDR3 in DNA: TGTGCCAGTAGTATGTCCGGGTGGAGTCCGCAGTATTTT.

The table lists this clonotype with a few counts. This rearrangement joins TRBV7-8 to TRBJ2-1; possible D gene TRBD2, 6 bases. CDR1 SGHVS and CDR2 FQNEAQ come from the germline V gene. The CDR3 sequence is 13 residues long. Trimming pared 3 bases from V and 14 bases from J, leaving 17 bases between. The CDR3 sequence: CASSFSGLSGEFF. The CDR3 region has the DNA TGTGCCAGCAGCTTTTCGGGACTGTCTGGAGAGTTCTTC.

This clonotype was observed at least ten times. This chain connects TRBV12-3 or TRBV12-4 to TRBJ2-5, with a weak D call TRBD1 (6 bases). The CDR3 is made up of 14 amino acids. Trimming removed 8 bases at V and 0 bases at J, with 13 bases between. CDR3 sequence: CASGQTGYQETQYF. DNA of the CDR3: TGTGCCAGCGGACAAACAGGGTACCAAGAGACCCAGTACTTC.

Points on this clonotype: Being one base from a much bigger clone, this may be a read error. The rearrangement links TRBV2 to TRBJ1-4, with a tentative D call TRBD1 (6 bases). The germline CDR1 and CDR2 sequences are SNHLY and FYNNEI. The CDR3 is 15 residues long. The chain's CDR3 is CASLGQPSTSEKLFF. The CDR3 DNA sequence: TGTGCCAGTCTCGGACAGCCCTCAACTAGTGAAAAACTGTTTTTT. The full variable domain, with the rest looked up from reference TRBV2 and TRBJ1-4, is EPEVTQTPSHQVTQMGQEVILRCVPISNHLYFYWYRQILGQKVEFLVSFYNNEISEKSEIFDDQFSVERPDGSNFTLKIRSTKLEDSAMYFCASLGQPSTSEKLFFGSGTQLSVL.

The chain recombines TRBV6-6 with TRBJ2-2; D is uncertain. In germline, CDR1 is MNHNY, CDR2 SVGAGI (reference sequence). The CDR3 contains 17 residues. Trimming took off 6 bases at V and 2 bases at J, with 19 bases between the two ends. CDR3: CASSLLLTDPNTGELFF. The DNA of the CDR3 is TGTGCCAGCAGCCTACTTCTGACTGACCCAAACACCGGGGAGCTGTTTTTT.

This clonotype has ten or more counts. The chain is built from TRBV12-5 and TRBJ1-1; D possibly corresponds to TRBD1 (5 bases). V lost 6 bases, J lost 0 bases, and 8 bases lay in between. Looked up from germline, CDR1 is LGHNT and CDR2 is FRNRAP. The CDR3 is 13 amino acids. This CDR3 reads CASGAGMNTEAFF. CDR3 nucleotides: TGTGCTAGTGGGGCAGGGATGAACACTGAAGCTTTCTTT.

This clonotype was detected many times. This chain links TRBV7-4 with TRBJ2-2, with 7 bases aligning to TRBD1. CDR3 length: 19 residues. V trimming: 4 bases; J trimming: 5 bases; junction bases outside the gene matches: 19. Germline-derived CDR1 and CDR2 are SGHVT and SQSDAQ. CDR3 in amino acids: CASSSRAREQGIVTGELFF. The CDR3 DNA sequence: TGTGCCAGCAGCTCGCGCGCACGGGAACAGGGGATAGTTACCGGGGAGCTGTTTTTT.

Many counts were recorded for this clonotype. The rearrangement links TRBV5-6 to TRBJ2-6; D is unclear. CDR3 length equals 15 residues. V gave up 2 bases and J gave up 0 bases, with 6 bases separating them. From germline, CDR1 is SGHDT and CDR2 YYEEEE. The CDR3 coding sequence is TGTGCCAGCAGCTTCCAGAACTCTGGGGCCAACGTCCTGACTTTC. Translation: CASSFQNSGANVLTF.

A note on this clonotype: A much larger clone lies a single base off, so this may be a read error. The chain carries TRBV3-1 and TRBJ1-1, with D perhaps matching TRBD1 (6 bases). The CDR3 sequence is 13 residues long. Germline V gene lookup returns CDR1 LGHDT and CDR2 YNNKEL (reference sequence). In DNA form, the CDR3 reads TGTGCCAGCAGCCATGGGGGGGGCTGGGAAGTTTTCTTT. Amino acid sequence: CASSHGGGWEVFF. The full variable domain, completed using reference TRBV3-1 and TRBJ1-1, is DTAVSQTPKYLVTQMGNDKSIKCEQNLGHDTMYWYKQDSKKFLKIMFSYNNKELIINETVPNRFSPKSPDKAHLNLHINSLELGDSAVYFCASSHGGGWEVFFGQGTRLTVV.

Many counts were recorded for this clonotype. The chain uses TRBV25-1 and TRBJ2-1; 8 bases are shared with TRBD1. The CDR3 spans 14 residues. Germline V lookup: CDR1 MGHDK, CDR2 SYGVNS. Trimming at V came to 4 bases and at J to 4 bases, leaving 3 bases not matched to a gene. The CDR3 here is CASSGTGFYNEQFF. In DNA form, the CDR3 reads TGTGCCAGCAGTGGGACAGGGTTTTACAATGAGCAGTTCTTC.

This clonotype was counted many times. This rearrangement joins TRBV12-3 or TRBV12-4 to TRBJ1-3; weak D call: TRBD1 (6 bases). This CDR3 contains 15 residues. The ends were cut back, 6 bases at V and 3 bases at J, with 15 bases in the middle. The CDR3 DNA sequence: TGTGCCAGCAGCTCCACCTCGACAGGTGGAAACACCATATATTTT. As protein: CASSSTSTGGNTIYF.

This clonotype has a count of ten or more. The genes are TRBV27 and TRBJ2-7; D is undetermined. Germline CDR1 and CDR2: MNHEY and SMNVEV (reference sequence). CDR3 length: 13 residues. V was cut by 5 bases and J by 4 bases, with 12 bases left in between. The CDR3 protein is CASSMGLGYEQYF. The CDR3 DNA follows: TGTGCCAGCAGTATGGGTCTAGGGTACGAGCAGTACTTC.

This clonotype came up many times. V is TRBV30 and J is TRBJ1-2; D ambiguous. V dropped 4 bases and J dropped 4 bases, with 7 bases sitting between them. CDR3 length: 11 residues. Germline-derived CDR1 and CDR2 are GTSNPN and SVGIG (reference sequence). CDR3: CAWTDGYGYTF. CDR3 DNA: TGTGCCTGGACGGACGGCTATGGCTACACCTTC.

This clonotype was counted many times. V gene TRBV4-1 combines with J gene TRBJ1-4; tentative D call: TRBD1 (6 bases). The CDR3 consists of 15 residues. V was shortened by 4 bases and J by 3 bases, with 12 bases between the two germline ends. Germline values: CDR1 MGHRA, CDR2 YSYEKL. The CDR3 region has the DNA TGCGCCAGCAGCCCCACAGGGCCGGCTAATGAAAAACTGTTTTTT. Translation: CASSPTGPANEKLFF.

This clonotype was counted many times. CDR3 sequence: CASRAGQGVDEQYF. In DNA form, the CDR3 reads TGTGCCAGCAGAGCCGGACAGGGGGTTGACGAGCAGTACTTC. The gene calls are TRBV2 and TRBJ2-7, with 10 nucleotides matching TRBD1. The V gene end was trimmed by 6 bases and the J gene end by 5 bases; junction bases not matched to a gene: 7. CDR1 is SNHLY and CDR2 is FYNNEI in the germline V gene. CDR3 length: 14 residues.

As to this clonotype: A much larger clone differs from this one at a single base, so this may be a read error. The chain joins TRBV6-2 or TRBV6-3 to TRBJ2-3; D is unclear. The CDR3 runs 14 residues. Germline loops: CDR1 MNHEY, CDR2 SVGEGT. CDR3 sequence: CASSQPRAADTRYF. The CDR3 DNA reads as TGTGCCAGCAGTCAACCTAGGGCCGCAGATACGCGGTATTTT.